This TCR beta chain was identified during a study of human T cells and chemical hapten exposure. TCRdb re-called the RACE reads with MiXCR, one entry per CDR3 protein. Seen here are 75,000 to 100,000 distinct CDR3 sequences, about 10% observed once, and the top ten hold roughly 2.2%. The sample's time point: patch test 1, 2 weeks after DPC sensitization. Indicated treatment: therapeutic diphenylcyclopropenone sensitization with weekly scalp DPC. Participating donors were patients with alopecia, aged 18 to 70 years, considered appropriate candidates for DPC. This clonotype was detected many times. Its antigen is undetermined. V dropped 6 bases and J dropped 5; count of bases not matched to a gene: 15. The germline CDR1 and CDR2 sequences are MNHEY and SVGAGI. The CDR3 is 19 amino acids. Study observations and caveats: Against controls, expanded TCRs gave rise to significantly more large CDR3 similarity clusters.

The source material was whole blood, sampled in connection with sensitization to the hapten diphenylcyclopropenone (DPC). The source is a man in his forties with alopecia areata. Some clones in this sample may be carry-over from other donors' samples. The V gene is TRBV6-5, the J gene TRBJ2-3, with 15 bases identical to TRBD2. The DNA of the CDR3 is TGTGCCAGCAGCCGCGGCCCGGGACTAGCGGGAGGTGAGAGAGATACGCAGTATTTT. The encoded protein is CASSRGPGLAGGERDTQYF.